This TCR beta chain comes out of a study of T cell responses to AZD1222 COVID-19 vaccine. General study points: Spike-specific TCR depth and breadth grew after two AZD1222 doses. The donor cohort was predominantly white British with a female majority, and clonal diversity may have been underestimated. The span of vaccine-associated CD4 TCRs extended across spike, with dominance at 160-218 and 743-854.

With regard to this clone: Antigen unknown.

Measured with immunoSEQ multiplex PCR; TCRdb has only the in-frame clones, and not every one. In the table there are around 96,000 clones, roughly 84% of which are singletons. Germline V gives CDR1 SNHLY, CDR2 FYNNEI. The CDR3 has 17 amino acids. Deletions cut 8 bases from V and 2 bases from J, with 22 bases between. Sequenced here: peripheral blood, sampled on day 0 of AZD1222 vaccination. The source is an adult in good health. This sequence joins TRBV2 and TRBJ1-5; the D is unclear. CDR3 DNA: TGTGCCAGCTCGTGGGGAGCAGTCCCCACGGGCAATCAGCCCCAGCATTTT. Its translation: CASSWGAVPTGNQPQHF.